This passage covers 26 T cell receptor beta chains from one sample sequenced in a study of T cell responses to AZD1222 COVID-19 vaccine. Clones were read by immunoSEQ multiplex PCR, and TCRdb kept only the in-frame ones, dropping some. The data hold about 140,000 clones, with approximately 92% observed a single time. The material was peripheral blood, obtained on day 0 of AZD1222 vaccination. The source of these receptors is an adult in good health.

The chain recombines TRBV30 with TRBJ1-5, with a weak D call TRBD1 (5 bases). The germline V and J ends were trimmed by 3 bases and 4 bases, with 16 bases remaining between them. Germline V lookup: CDR1 GTSNPN, CDR2 SVGIG (reference sequence). The length of the CDR3 is 15 residues. CDR3 in DNA: TGTGCCTGGAGCCCTCGTGGGGGTGGAAATCAGCCCCAGCATTTT. This sequence encodes CAWSPRGGGNQPQHF.

V gene TRBV5-1 combines with J gene TRBJ1-2; 9 bases line up with TRBD1. The CDR3 has 14 amino acids. Germline V gene lookup returns CDR1 SGHRS and CDR2 YFSETQ. With V trimmed by 4 bases and J by 3 bases, 4 bases remained unmatched. In DNA, the CDR3 is TGCGCCAGCAGCACCCGGACAGGGGACTATGGCTACACCTTC. Translated: CASSTRTGDYGYTF.

The chain is built from TRBV30 and TRBJ2-6; TRBD1 matches 9 bases. CDR3 length: 17 residues. The ends lost 2 bases at V and 0 bases at J; junction bases unmatched: 5. Germline CDR1 GTSNPN, CDR2 SVGIG (reference sequence). CDR3 nucleotide sequence: TGTGCCTGGAGTCACACAGGGGGCATCTCTGGGGCCAACGTCCTGACTTTC. This gives the protein CAWSHTGGISGANVLTF. Full variable domain (remainder filled in from reference TRBV30 and TRBJ2-6): SQTIHQWPATLVQPVGSPLSLECTVEGTSNPNLYWYRQAAGRGLQLLFYSVGIGQISSEVPQNLSASRPQDRQFILSSKKLLLSDSGFYLCAWSHTGGISGANVLTFGAGSRLTVL.

The V and J genes are TRBV5-1 and TRBJ1-5; 8 nucleotides line up with TRBD1. V dropped 4 bases and J dropped 5; count of bases not matched to a gene: 2. The CDR3 is 13 amino acids. Germline CDR1 and CDR2: SGHRS and YFSETQ. CDR3 coding DNA: TGCGCCAGCAGCAAGGACAGGGATCAGCCCCAGCATTTT. Its translation is CASSKDRDQPQHF.

The chain recombines TRBV7-2 with TRBJ1-5; perhaps TRBD1 as D (6 bases). Germline lookup yields CDR1 SGHTA and CDR2 FQGNSA. Trimming took off 3 bases at V and 6 bases at J, with 12 bases between the two ends. The CDR3 runs 14 residues. CDR3 in amino acids: CASSFIGGLQPQHF. As DNA, the CDR3 is TGTGCCAGCAGCTTTATCGGGGGGCTTCAGCCCCAGCATTTT.

V usage is TRBV11-2 and J usage is TRBJ2-5; D perhaps matches TRBD2 (5 bases). The germline V and J ends were trimmed by 1 base and 5 bases, with 8 bases remaining between them. CDR1 and CDR2 (germline): SGHAT, FQNNGV. CDR3 length: 13 residues. The CDR3 nucleotides are TGTGCCAGCAGCTTAGTTAGGGAGGAGACCCAGTACTTC. As protein: CASSLVREETQYF. Together with reference TRBV11-2 and TRBJ2-5, the CDR3 gives the full variable domain: EAGVAQSPRYKIIEKRQSVAFWCNPISGHATLYWYQQILGQGPKLLIQFQNNGVVDDSQLPKDRFSAERLKGVDSTLKIQPAKLEDSAVYLCASSLVREETQYFGPGTRLLVL.

V gene TRBV11-3 combines with J gene TRBJ2-1, with TRBD2 matching over 7 bases. The CDR3 extends over 16 amino acids. V lost 4 bases, J lost 5 bases, and 11 bases stayed unmatched. The V gene's germline CDR1 is SGHNT and CDR2 YENEEA. Here the CDR3 DNA reads TGTGCCAGCAGCTCTGGAGATTCTGGGACTAACAATGAGCAGTTCTTC. This encodes CASSSGDSGTNNEQFF.

The gene calls are TRBV6-5 and TRBJ2-5; D is possibly TRBD2 (7 bases). Trimming took 2 bases from V and 5 from J, leaving 12 bases between them. The CDR3 has 14 residues. CDR1 MNHEY and CDR2 SVGAGI come from the germline V gene. The CDR3 sequence: CASSYAGAGETQYF. CDR3 DNA sequence: TGTGCCAGCAGTTACGCGGGGGCTGGGGAGACCCAGTACTTC.

The count of this clone is one. J is TRBJ2-7 and V is TRBV12-3 or TRBV12-4, with D unresolved. Deletions cut 1 base from V and 3 bases from J, with 7 bases between. There are 13 residues in the CDR3. The chain's CDR3 is CASSLVSGYEQYF. Here the CDR3 DNA reads TGTGCCAGCAGTTTAGTAAGTGGCTACGAGCAGTACTTC.

This clone was observed once. The chain uses TRBV7-9 and TRBJ1-1, with TRBD1 matching over 9 bases. The CDR3 is made up of 16 amino acids. After removal of 5 bases from V and 3 bases from J, the junction contained 10 bases not matched to a gene. CDR1 is SEHNR, CDR2 FQNEAQ, per germline (reference sequence). The CDR3 DNA reads as TGTGCCAGCAGCGGCTGGACAGGGGCGGACGACACTGAAGCTTTCTTT. It translates to CASSGWTGADDTEAFF.

This chain uses TRBV5-1 with TRBJ1-4, with D possibly TRBD1 on 5 matching bases. This CDR3 is 17 amino acids long. Germline lookup yields CDR1 SGHRS and CDR2 YFSETQ. V gave up 4 bases and J gave up 2 bases, with 18 bases separating them. The chain's CDR3 is CASSMGPDAVTNEKLFF. The CDR3 nucleotides are TGCGCCAGCAGCATGGGACCCGACGCGGTTACTAATGAAAAACTGTTTTTT. The variable domain in full, completed from reference TRBV5-1 and TRBJ1-4, reads KAGVTQTPRYLIKTRGQQVTLSCSPISGHRSVSWYQQTPGQGLQFLFEYFSETQRNKGNFPGRFSGRQFSNSRSEMNVSTLELGDSALYLCASSMGPDAVTNEKLFFGSGTQLSVL.

This chain uses TRBV6-1 with TRBJ1-3; D possibly corresponds to TRBD1 (5 bases). Germline-derived CDR1 and CDR2 are MNHNS and SASEGT. V was trimmed by 8 bases and J by 0 bases, leaving 5 bases between them. There are 12 residues in the CDR3. The CDR3 spells CASGASGNTIYF. Here the CDR3 DNA reads TGTGCCAGCGGGGCCTCTGGAAACACCATATATTTT.

The J gene is TRBJ1-2, the V gene TRBV19, with TRBD1 matching over 8 bases. This CDR3 region has 18 residues. With 3 bases clipped from V and 4 bases from J, the junction kept 16 bases outside the gene matches. CDR1 is LNHDA and CDR2 is SQIVND in the germline V gene (reference sequence). In nucleotides, the CDR3 is TGTGCCAGTAGTATTCGATCCACCGGGACAGGACCCTTCTATGGCTACACCTTC. This gives the protein CASSIRSTGTGPFYGYTF.

This clone has just one count. The chain recombines TRBV6-1 with TRBJ1-5; 7 bases are a match to TRBD1. The CDR3 runs to 17 residues. Per the germline V gene, CDR1 is MNHNS and CDR2 is SASEGT. J gave up 2 bases and V 3 bases, and 10 bases lay outside the gene matches. In DNA, the CDR3 is TGTGCCAGCAGTGAGTCGGAGGGGGCCGCGGGCAATCAGCCCCAGCATTTT. Translating gives CASSESEGAAGNQPQHF.

The CDR3: CASSFTGTSTDTQYF. DNA of the CDR3: TGCGCCAGCAGCTTCACAGGGACTAGCACAGATACGCAGTATTTT. The V gene is TRBV5-1, the J gene TRBJ2-3; D tentatively reads TRBD1 or TRBD2 (6 bases each). V was cut by 2 bases and J by 0 bases, with 10 bases left in between. This CDR3 contains 15 residues. Germline CDR1 is SGHRS and CDR2 is YFSETQ.

The chain has TRBV6-5 and TRBJ1-5; the D is unclear. The germline V gene has CDR1 MNHEY and CDR2 SVGAGI. This CDR3 region has 12 residues. Trimming left V 7 bases short and J 0 bases short, with 4 bases between. CDR3 sequence reads: CASKGSNQPQHF. CDR3 DNA sequence: TGTGCCAGCAAAGGTAGCAATCAGCCCCAGCATTTT.

This chain uses TRBV5-1 with TRBJ1-1; 7 positions match TRBD1. V lost 4 bases to trimming and J lost 0 bases; unmatched junction nucleotides: 12. Germline CDR1 SGHRS, CDR2 YFSETQ. This CDR3 region has 17 residues. The CDR3 coding sequence is TGCGCCAGCAGCAGGCTGGGGGGAGGGGGCATGAACACTGAAGCTTTCTTT. Protein sequence: CASSRLGGGGMNTEAFF.

In its sample, this clone was seen once. The chain uses TRBV3-1 (or the pseudogene TRBV3-2) and TRBJ2-7; 9 nucleotides align to TRBD1. The junction had 8 bases not matched to a gene; V was cut back by 4 bases and J by 4 bases. Germline CDR1 reads LGHDT; CDR2 reads YNNKEL (reference sequence). This CDR3 spans 15 amino acids. CDR3 residues: CASSPYRGHSYEQYF. The DNA of the CDR3 is TGTGCCAGCAGCCCCTACAGGGGGCATTCTTACGAGCAGTACTTC.

The chain has TRBV9 and TRBJ1-1; D is perhaps TRBD1 (5 bases). Germline lookup yields CDR1 SGDLS and CDR2 YYNGEE. With 3 bases removed from V and 4 bases from J, the gap between germline ends came to 13 bases. The length of the CDR3 is 14 residues. In DNA form, the CDR3 reads TGTGCCAGCAGCGGAGAGGGGATGAGCACTGAAGCTTTCTTT. Protein product: CASSGEGMSTEAFF.

This chain joins TRBV12-3 or TRBV12-4 and TRBJ2-3, with 7 bases aligning to TRBD1. V lost 6 bases and J lost 4; bases outside the gene matches: 4. The CDR3 has 13 amino acids. CDR3 loop: CASSHRGADTQYF. CDR3 DNA: TGTGCCAGCAGCCACAGGGGAGCAGATACGCAGTATTTT.

The rearrangement uses TRBV7-8 and TRBJ2-3, with 7 nucleotides matching TRBD1. V dropped 5 bases and J dropped 1; count of bases not matched to a gene: 9. Germline V gene data show CDR1 as SGHVS and CDR2 as FQNEAQ. The CDR3 totals 16 residues. CDR3 protein: CASSQNRDSRTDTQYF. CDR3 nucleotide sequence: TGTGCCAGCAGCCAGAACCGGGACAGCCGCACAGATACGCAGTATTTT. The complete variable domain, with remaining parts taken from reference TRBV7-8 and TRBJ2-3, reads GAGVSQSPRYKVAKRGQDVALRCDPISGHVSLFWYQQALGQGPEFLTYFQNEAQLDKSGLPSDRFFAERPEGSVSTLKIQRTQQEDSAVYLCASSQNRDSRTDTQYFGPGTRLTVL.

In DNA, the CDR3 is TGTGCCAGCGGGGTAGGACTAGCGGTCGAGCAGTACTTC. This sequence encodes CASGVGLAVEQYF. The gene calls are TRBV27 and TRBJ2-7; 10 bases are shared with TRBD2. CDR1 and CDR2 (germline): MNHEY, SMNVEV (reference sequence). V shed 8 bases, J shed 6 bases, and the junction held 7 bases outside the gene matches. This CDR3 has 13 residues.

The chain carries TRBV12-3 or TRBV12-4 and TRBJ2-1; D not certain. The ends were cut back, 3 bases at V and 8 bases at J, with 11 bases in the middle. CDR3 length: 13 residues. The CDR3 DNA reads as TGTGCCAGCAGTTTCATCATAGGGTATGAGCAGTTCTTC. Translation gives CASSFIIGYEQFF.

The chain recombines TRBV7-9 with TRBJ1-2; D gene ambiguous. Germline loops: CDR1 SEHNR, CDR2 FQNEAQ (reference sequence). This CDR3 has 12 amino acids. V lost 5 bases, J lost 5 bases, and 9 bases lay in between. CDR3 nucleotide sequence: TGTGCCAGCAGCGGCGGATCGTATGGCTACACCTTC. This sequence encodes CASSGGSYGYTF. The full variable domain, completed using reference TRBV7-9 and TRBJ1-2, is DTGVSQNPRHKITKRGQNVTFRCDPISEHNRLYWYRQTLGQGPEFLTYFQNEAQLEKSRLLSDRFSAERPKGSFSTLEIQRTEQGDSAMYLCASSGGSYGYTFGSGTRLTVV.

This chain links TRBV11-2 with TRBJ2-7, with TRBD1 matching over 11 bases. CDR3 length: 15 residues. J lost 4 bases, V lost 5 bases, and 7 bases had no gene match. CDR1 is SGHAT, CDR2 FQNNGV, per germline. CDR3 nucleotide sequence: TGTGCCAGCAGCGGGCGGACAGGGGGCTCGTACGAGCAGTACTTC. Protein sequence: CASSGRTGGSYEQYF.

The gene calls are TRBV7-7 and TRBJ2-7; D not resolved. CDR1 and CDR2 from the germline V gene are SSHAT and FNYEAQ (reference sequence). This CDR3 contains 13 residues. Trimming removed 1 base at V and 7 bases at J, with 11 bases between. CDR3 loop: CASSLGILREQYF. The CDR3 nucleotides are TGTGCCAGCAGCTTAGGAATCTTGCGGGAGCAGTACTTC.